These 29 T cell receptor beta chains were all obtained from the same sample, sequenced in a study of blood T cell repertoires in COVID-19. Sequencing was performed with immunoSEQ multiplex PCR; in TCRdb, only in-frame clones are kept and a portion is missing. The repertoire holds about 130,000 clones, with 70% to 80% as singletons. Source material: peripheral blood. The receptors derive from a man in his forties with active or convalescent COVID-19.

The rearrangement joins TRBV27 to TRBJ2-3; 14 positions match TRBD2. With 8 bases clipped from V and 0 bases from J, the junction kept 7 bases outside the gene matches. The germline V gene has CDR1 MNHEY and CDR2 SMNVEV (reference sequence). This CDR3 spans 17 amino acids. The CDR3 loop is CASGWTSGRSSTDTQYF. DNA for the CDR3: TGTGCCAGCGGCTGGACTAGCGGGAGGTCTAGCACAGATACGCAGTATTTT.

V usage is TRBV19 and J usage is TRBJ1-4, with no clear D. The length of the CDR3 is 16 residues. Per germline, CDR1 LNHDA and CDR2 SQIVND (reference sequence). The V gene lost 7 bases and the J gene lost 5 bases, with 20 bases spanning the gap. DNA of the CDR3: TGTGCCAGTACCTATTCCGGAGCTATTTGGAATGAAAAACTGTTTTTT. It is translated as CASTYSGAIWNEKLFF.

V and J are TRBV19 and TRBJ1-4; D gene uncertain. Trimming took 5 bases from V and 8 from J, leaving 12 bases between them. The germline gives CDR1 LNHDA, CDR2 SQIVND (reference sequence). The CDR3 is made up of 13 amino acids. CDR3 DNA: TGTGCCAGTAGTCCCATCCCTAGAGAAAAACTGTTTTTT. It encodes CASSPIPREKLFF.

This clone showed up just once. This chain uses TRBV11-3 with TRBJ2-2; D unresolved. CDR3 length equals 13 residues. With 3 bases removed from V and 3 bases from J, the gap between germline ends came to 5 bases. Germline V CDR1 and CDR2: SGHNT, YENEEA. CDR3 DNA: TGTGCCAGCAGCTTCCCCGACACCGGGGAGCTGTTTTTT. Protein: CASSFPDTGELFF.

Remarks on this clone: Other DNA sequences in the sample encode the same CDR3. The chain has TRBV3-1 (or the pseudogene TRBV3-2) and TRBJ2-7, with unresolved D. Germline CDR1 LGHDT, CDR2 YNNKEL (reference sequence). This CDR3 is 11 amino acids long. V was cut by 1 base and J by 5 bases, with 3 bases left in between. CDR3 protein: CASSQVDEQYF. CDR3 bases: TGTGCCAGCAGCCAAGTAGACGAGCAGTACTTC.

The gene calls are TRBV2 and TRBJ1-2; D is possibly TRBD1 (6 bases). The CDR3 runs to 14 residues. Trimming cost V 5 bases and J 7 bases, with 17 bases left between them. CDR1 SNHLY and CDR2 FYNNEI come from the germline V gene. The CDR3 sequence: CASSTDRPEGGYTF. In nucleotides, the CDR3 is TGTGCCAGCAGTACAGACAGGCCCGAGGGTGGCTACACCTTC.

This clone appeared a few times. The chain employs TRBV3-1 (or the pseudogene TRBV3-2) and TRBJ2-4; D perhaps matches TRBD2 (5 bases). The CDR3 consists of 17 residues. CDR1 and CDR2 (germline): LGHDT, YNNKEL (reference sequence). The V end lost 3 bases, the J end lost 0 bases, and 15 bases lay between the germline ends. The CDR3 spells CASSQRGLALAKNIQYF. As DNA, the CDR3 is TGTGCCAGCAGCCAGCGAGGGCTAGCCTTAGCCAAAAACATTCAGTACTTC.

The chain carries TRBV5-5 and TRBJ2-7; D gene unclear. Germline V lookup: CDR1 SGHKS, CDR2 YYEKEE (reference sequence). V dropped 5 bases and J dropped 7 bases, with 10 bases sitting between them. The CDR3 covers 11 residues. The CDR3 loop reads CASSPLVEQYF. The CDR3 DNA is TGTGCCAGCAGTCCCTTAGTGGAGCAGTACTTC.

There are a few counts of this clone. The rearrangement joins TRBV19 to TRBJ1-2; D is possibly TRBD1 (5 bases). The CDR3 is 15 amino acids. From germline, CDR1 is LNHDA and CDR2 SQIVND (reference sequence). The germline V and J ends were trimmed by 4 bases and 5 bases, with 17 bases remaining between them. CDR3 sequence (DNA): TGTGCCAGTAGTACCCCGCGGGGCTTGACATATGGCTACACCTTC. Translated, it gives CASSTPRGLTYGYTF.

The CDR3 spells CASRRTGEGAEISFSYNEQFF. DNA for the CDR3: TGCGCCAGCAGAAGGACAGGGGAAGGCGCGGAGATTTCATTCTCCTACAATGAGCAGTTCTTC. The genes are TRBV10-1 and TRBJ2-1; 9 positions match TRBD1. The CDR3 consists of 21 residues. V lost 6 bases and J lost 0; bases outside the gene matches: 21. Germline V gene lookup returns CDR1 WNHNN and CDR2 SYGVQD (reference sequence).

The chain recombines TRBV30 with TRBJ2-1; 11 bases match TRBD2. The CDR3 is 14 amino acids. The junction had 10 bases not matched to a gene; V was cut back by 1 base and J by 14 bases. From germline, CDR1 is GTSNPN and CDR2 SVGIG (reference sequence). CDR3 DNA: TGTGCCTGGAGTGCCGAGACTAGCGGGAACAAGGAGTTCTTC. Residues: CAWSAETSGNKEFF. The complete variable domain, with remaining parts taken from reference TRBV30 and TRBJ2-1, reads SQTIHQWPATLVQPVGSPLSLECTVEGTSNPNLYWYRQAAGRGLQLLFYSVGIGQISSEVPQNLSASRPQDRQFILSSKKLLLSDSGFYLCAWSAETSGNKEFFGPGTRLTVL.

This chain uses TRBV29-1 with TRBJ2-5; TRBD1 matches 10 bases. J gave up 3 bases and V 4 bases, and 8 bases lay outside the gene matches. This CDR3 region has 15 residues. Germline-derived CDR1 and CDR2 are SQVTM and ANQGSEA. Written as DNA, the CDR3 is TGCAGCGTTGCTGTTTGGGACAGGGGTAAAGAGACCCAGTACTTC. This encodes CSVAVWDRGKETQYF.

The rearrangement links TRBV19 to TRBJ2-5; 7 bases align to TRBD1. There are 13 residues in the CDR3. Germline V gene data show CDR1 as LNHDA and CDR2 as SQIVND (reference sequence). V shed 6 bases, J shed 4 bases, and the junction held 5 bases outside the gene matches. The CDR3 reads CASSPTGRETQYF. CDR3 DNA sequence: TGTGCCAGTAGCCCGACAGGGCGAGAGACCCAGTACTTC. Filled out from reference TRBV19 and TRBJ2-5, the complete variable domain reads DGGITQSPKYLFRKEGQNVTLSCEQNLNHDAMYWYRQDPGQGLRLIYYSQIVNDFQKGDIAEGYSVSREKKESFPLTVTSAQKNPTAFYLCASSPTGRETQYFGPGTRLLVL.

The rearrangement uses TRBV19 and TRBJ1-2; no definite D call. The ends were cut back, 2 bases at V and 7 bases at J, with 14 bases in the middle. The CDR3 loop spans 14 amino acids. The germline V gene has CDR1 LNHDA and CDR2 SQIVND (reference sequence). The CDR3 DNA is TGTGCCAGTAGTATACGGTCCACCCCTATTGGCTACACCTTC. This translates into CASSIRSTPIGYTF.

V usage is TRBV4-1 and J usage is TRBJ1-5; D possibly corresponds to TRBD1 (6 bases). Trimming took off 3 bases at V and 4 bases at J, with 7 bases between the two ends. The CDR3 totals 13 residues. CDR1 is MGHRA, CDR2 YSYEKL, per germline. This CDR3 reads CASSQDSNQPQHF. Here the CDR3 DNA reads TGCGCCAGCAGCCAGGACAGTAATCAGCCCCAGCATTTT.

V is TRBV11-2 and J is TRBJ1-5, with TRBD1 as a possible D gene (6 bases). CDR3 length: 15 amino acids. V lost 5 bases and J lost 7, with 18 bases in between. CDR1 is SGHAT and CDR2 is FQNNGV in the germline V gene. In DNA form, the CDR3 reads TGTGCCAGCAGCCCTCGCGAGGGGGTTGGACAGCCCCAGCATTTT. It yields the protein CASSPREGVGQPQHF. The complete variable domain, with remaining parts taken from reference TRBV11-2 and TRBJ1-5, reads EAGVAQSPRYKIIEKRQSVAFWCNPISGHATLYWYQQILGQGPKLLIQFQNNGVVDDSQLPKDRFSAERLKGVDSTLKIQPAKLEDSAVYLCASSPREGVGQPQHFGDGTRLSIL.

The chain joins TRBV7-2 to TRBJ1-1; the D gene is possibly TRBD1 (6 bases). V was cut by 5 bases and J by 0 bases, with 13 bases left in between. Germline loops: CDR1 SGHTA, CDR2 FQGNSA. The CDR3 length is 15 residues. CDR3 sequence reads: CASSRTAPLNTEAFF. Here the CDR3 DNA reads TGTGCCAGCAGCAGGACAGCGCCCTTGAACACTGAAGCTTTCTTT.

This chain joins TRBV6-5 and TRBJ2-7, with TRBD1 as a possible D gene (6 bases). V was cut by 6 bases and J by 2 bases, with 14 bases left in between. CDR1 and CDR2 (germline): MNHEY, SVGAGI. The CDR3 loop spans 14 amino acids. CDR3 DNA: TGTGCCAGCAGCTTGACAGGTGCCACCTACGAGCAGTACTTC. Its protein is CASSLTGATYEQYF.

This chain links TRBV6-5 with TRBJ1-1; the D is unclear. With 3 bases removed from V and 8 bases from J, the gap between germline ends came to 10 bases. CDR3 length equals 12 residues. Germline CDR1 MNHEY, CDR2 SVGAGI. CDR3 region: CASSYSSGEAFF. CDR3 DNA sequence: TGTGCCAGCAGTTATAGTTCAGGCGAAGCTTTCTTT.

The V gene is TRBV4-1, the J gene TRBJ2-5, with TRBD2 matching 12 bases. The V and J ends lost 3 bases and 4 bases, in that order; junction bases with no gene match: 6. Germline V gene data show CDR1 as MGHRA and CDR2 as YSYEKL. CDR3 size: 16 residues. The CDR3 reads CASSHPGLAGLETQYF. The CDR3 DNA follows: TGCGCCAGCAGCCATCCTGGACTAGCGGGGTTAGAGACCCAGTACTTC.

The chain carries TRBV11-2 and TRBJ2-5; D unresolved. Germline V lookup: CDR1 SGHAT, CDR2 FQNNGV. The CDR3 length is 13 residues. The V gene lost 5 bases and the J gene lost 2 bases, with 9 bases spanning the gap. The CDR3 DNA reads as TGTGCCAGCAGCACCACCGGTCAAGAGACCCAGTACTTC. It translates to CASSTTGQETQYF. The variable domain in full, with the rest retrieved from reference TRBV11-2 and TRBJ2-5, is EAGVAQSPRYKIIEKRQSVAFWCNPISGHATLYWYQQILGQGPKLLIQFQNNGVVDDSQLPKDRFSAERLKGVDSTLKIQPAKLEDSAVYLCASSTTGQETQYFGPGTRLLVL.

V usage is TRBV19 and J usage is TRBJ1-6; D is possibly TRBD1 (5 bases). V was clipped by 1 base and J by 2 bases, with 18 bases between them. The germline CDR1 and CDR2 sequences are LNHDA and SQIVND (reference sequence). The CDR3 length is 19 residues. The CDR3 DNA follows: TGTGCCAGTAGTATAGCCCGACACAGGCCTATCGCCTATAATTCACCCCTCCACTTT. Protein product: CASSIARHRPIAYNSPLHF.

The chain recombines TRBV4-3 with TRBJ1-4; D is ambiguous. This CDR3 contains 17 residues. Germline lookup yields CDR1 LGHNA and CDR2 YSLEER. V shed 4 bases and J shed 1 base, with 16 bases lying between them. The chain's CDR3 is CASSRAPATGTNEKLFF. CDR3 bases: TGCGCCAGCAGCCGCGCCCCTGCCACGGGAACTAATGAAAAACTGTTTTTT.

V and J are TRBV5-4 and TRBJ2-3; possible D gene TRBD2, 5 bases. The CDR3 loop spans 13 amino acids. V was pared by 4 bases and J by 4 bases, with 10 bases between. The germline V gene encodes CDR1 SGHNT and CDR2 YYREEE (reference sequence). The CDR3 DNA reads as TGTGCCAGCAGCGCATCGGACTCAGATACGCAGTATTTT. It yields the protein CASSASDSDTQYF.

The chain employs TRBV28 and TRBJ1-2, with 8 nucleotides matching TRBD1. Trimming took 10 bases from V and 4 from J; bases not matched to a gene: 14. Germline assignment: CDR1 MDHEN and CDR2 SYDVKM. This CDR3 has 15 amino acids. The CDR3 nucleotides are TGTGCCACCGCCGGGACAGGTCGACCCAGCTATGGCTACACCTTC. It yields the protein CATAGTGRPSYGYTF.

This chain links TRBV5-1 with TRBJ2-7; 7 positions match TRBD1. The V segment lost 5 bases and the J segment 0 bases; nucleotides outside the gene matches: 8. The CDR3 length is 15 residues. Germline assignment: CDR1 SGHRS and CDR2 YFSETQ. CDR3 sequence (DNA): TGCGCCAGCAGATCCCGGACAGGTAGCTCCTACGAGCAGTACTTC. It codes for CASRSRTGSSYEQYF.

The chain joins TRBV18 to TRBJ2-6; D not resolved. Germline V gene lookup returns CDR1 KGHSH and CDR2 LQKENI. V was trimmed by 6 bases and J by 0 bases, leaving 6 bases between them. The CDR3 covers 14 residues. The CDR3 coding sequence is TGTGCCAGCTCTACAGCCTCTGGGGCCAACGTCCTGACTTTC. Protein: CASSTASGANVLTF.

This clone was observed a single time. The rearrangement uses TRBV5-1 and TRBJ2-5, with TRBD2 identical over 8 bases. The CDR3 spans 15 residues. CDR1 and CDR2 (germline): SGHRS, YFSETQ. V trimming: 1 base; J trimming: 1 base; junction bases outside the gene matches: 3. CDR3 sequence: CASSLITSGQETQYF. CDR3 sequence (DNA): TGCGCCAGCAGCTTGATTACTAGCGGCCAAGAGACCCAGTACTTC.

This clone has only one observation. The chain has TRBV10-1 and TRBJ1-1; D remains ambiguous. Trimming stripped 9 bases from V and 1 base from J, with 6 bases between. Germline CDR1 WNHNN, CDR2 SYGVQD (reference sequence). This CDR3 is 11 amino acids long. The CDR3 nucleotides read TGCGCCAGACTTGGGAACACTGAAGCTTTCTTT. This translates into CARLGNTEAFF.